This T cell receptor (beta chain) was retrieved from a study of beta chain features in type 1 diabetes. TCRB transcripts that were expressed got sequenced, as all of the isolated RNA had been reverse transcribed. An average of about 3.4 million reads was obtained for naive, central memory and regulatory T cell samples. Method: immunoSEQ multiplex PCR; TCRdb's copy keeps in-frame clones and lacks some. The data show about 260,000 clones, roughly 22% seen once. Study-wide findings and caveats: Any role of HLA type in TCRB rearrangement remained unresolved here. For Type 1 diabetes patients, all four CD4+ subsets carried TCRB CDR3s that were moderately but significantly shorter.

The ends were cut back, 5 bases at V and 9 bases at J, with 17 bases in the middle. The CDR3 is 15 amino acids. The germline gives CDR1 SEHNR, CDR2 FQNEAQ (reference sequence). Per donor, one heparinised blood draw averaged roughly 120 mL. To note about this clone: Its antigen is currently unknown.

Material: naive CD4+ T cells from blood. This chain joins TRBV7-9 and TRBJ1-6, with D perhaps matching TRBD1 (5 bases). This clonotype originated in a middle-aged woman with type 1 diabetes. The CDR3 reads CASSPWGVGGSPLHF. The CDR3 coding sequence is TGTGCCAGCAGCCCGTGGGGGGTAGGAGGTTCACCCCTCCACTTT.